Each of the 6 T cell receptor beta chains below was sequenced from the same sample in a study of CXCR3-negative and CXCR3-positive naive CD8 T cells (dated by TCRdb to the late 2010s). These reads were obtained on a NextSeq 550. The Human TCR Profiling Kit (MiLaboratory) was used to prepare UMI-labeled 5' RACE TRB cDNA libraries. TCRdb reprocessed the public reads and reports one entry per CDR3 protein sequence, without DNA. Per the sample table, the count is tens of thousands of distinct CDR3 sequences. Of the sample, around 1.5% falls within the top ten clones. Sequencing was performed on naive CXCR3- CD8+ T cells from blood. The intended sense of this specimen's cell subset or site label: CD45RO-CCR7+CD27+CD95- naive CD8+ T cells lacking CXCR3 (TNR3-). The source of these receptors is a human donor in good health. Some clones in this sample may be carry-over from other donors' samples.

The chain couples TRBV4-1 to TRBJ2-7. Germline values: CDR1 MGHRA, CDR2 YSYEKL. This CDR3 region has 14 residues. CDR3 in amino acids: CASSQATGLYEQYF.

The chain recombines TRBV5-1 with TRBJ2-3; TCRdb's D gene call, TRBD2, goes unchecked for lack of DNA. CDR3 length equals 17 residues. Germline V gene lookup returns CDR1 SGHRS and CDR2 YFSETQ. The chain's CDR3 is CASSHPSRGGRTDTQYF. The whole variable domain, filled in from reference TRBV5-1 and TRBJ2-3, reads KAGVTQTPRYLIKTRGQQVTLSCSPISGHRSVSWYQQTPGQGLQFLFEYFSETQRNKGNFPGRFSGRQFSNSRSEMNVSTLELGDSALYLCASSHPSRGGRTDTQYFGPGTRLTVL.

This chain links TRBV3-1 with TRBJ2-3; checking the TCRdb D call of TRBD1 is not possible without DNA. There are 19 residues in the CDR3. CDR1 and CDR2 (germline): LGHDT, YNNKEL (reference sequence). The CDR3 protein is CASSPNTPGTGDNLDTQYF.

The genes are TRBV5-1 and TRBJ2-1; TCRdb's assignment of TRBD1 cannot be checked, as there is no DNA. Germline values: CDR1 SGHRS, CDR2 YFSETQ. The CDR3 is 15 residues long. Here the CDR3 reads CASSRRGVGDNEQFF.

The rearrangement uses TRBV2 and TRBJ1-1; lacking DNA, the TRBD1 call made by TCRdb goes unchecked. Germline V CDR1 and CDR2: SNHLY, FYNNEI. The length of the CDR3 is 14 residues. The CDR3 region is CASNSPDRGTEAFF.

The CDR3 protein is CASSSPSGQSKEELFF. This chain connects TRBV13 to TRBJ2-2; TCRdb's D gene call, TRBD1, goes unchecked for lack of DNA. CDR1 PRHDT and CDR2 FYEKMQ come from the germline V gene (reference sequence). CDR3 size: 16 residues.